A selection of T cell receptor beta chains follows, all from one sample in a study of early T cells in non-severe SARS-CoV-2 infection. MiXCR was run by TCRdb on the 5' RACE reads, yielding one entry per CDR3 protein. The sample carries around 44,000 distinct CDR3 sequences, roughly 9.8% recorded once. Sample: whole blood. The receptor set was obtained from an adult who was a healthcare worker with PCR-confirmed SARS-CoV-2 infection or an uninfected control (not recorded which). Both conserved end residues are part of each CDR3. Fields, in order: clone size, V gene, J gene, D gene, CDR3 protein, CDR3 DNA. A D gene is named only where the DNA matches it firmly. Clone size, where shown, is once, few, many, or a class for clones that have expanded.

many	TRBV11-2	TRBJ2-7	-	CASSLDGQQGYEQYF	TGTGCCAGCAGCTTAGATGGGCAGCAAGGCTACGAGCAGTACTTC
-	TRBV27	TRBJ2-4	-	CASSLFDTGTQQYF	TGTGCCAGCAGTTTATTCGACACCGGGACGCAACAGTACTTC
many	TRBV12-3/TRBV12-4	TRBJ2-6	TRBD1	CASSLGQGWANVLTF	TGTGCCAGCAGTTTAGGACAGGGTTGGGCCAACGTCCTGACTTTC
few	TRBV5-5	TRBJ2-1	TRBD2	CASSPSGRGGNEQFF	TGTGCCAGCAGCCCTAGCGGGAGGGGGGGCAATGAGCAGTTCTTC
-	TRBV11-2	TRBJ2-1	TRBD2	CASSLAGTSGLEQFF	TGTGCCAGCAGCTTAGCTGGGACTAGCGGGCTGGAGCAGTTCTTC
-	TRBV11-2	TRBJ2-4	-	CASSLFSLGGRNIQYF	TGTGCCAGCAGCTTATTCTCTCTCGGGGGCAGAAACATTCAGTACTTC
many	TRBV12-3/TRBV12-4	TRBJ1-1	TRBD1	CASSSTGDTEAFF	TGTGCCAGCAGTAGCACAGGGGACACTGAAGCTTTCTTT
many	TRBV7-6	TRBJ2-5	TRBD2	CASSLGLAEETQYF	TGTGCCAGCAGCTTGGGACTAGCGGAAGAGACCCAGTACTTC
many	TRBV20-1	TRBJ2-5	-	CSAREGTVVFQETQYF	TGCAGTGCTAGAGAGGGAACCGTCGTCTTTCAGGAGACCCAGTACTTC
-	TRBV6-5	TRBJ2-7	-	CASSPTGYYEQYF	TGTGCCAGCAGCCCCACCGGGTACTACGAGCAGTACTTC
-	TRBV7-6	TRBJ2-7	TRBD2	CASSLLRLAGDEQYF	TGTGCCAGCAGCCTACTGAGACTAGCGGGAGACGAGCAGTACTTC
many	TRBV20-1	TRBJ2-5	TRBD2	CSAMDAGAGGRGTQYF	TGCAGTGCTATGGACGCGGGAGCGGGAGGGCGGGGGACCCAGTACTTC
many	TRBV6-1	TRBJ2-1	TRBD1	CASSSDRGLLGSYNEQFF	TGTGCCAGCAGCTCTGACAGGGGATTATTGGGATCCTACAATGAGCAGTTCTTC
few	TRBV15	TRBJ1-4	-	CATSRGHSATNEKLFF	TGTGCCACCAGCAGGGGACACTCGGCAACTAATGAAAAACTGTTTTTT
many	TRBV7-3	TRBJ2-2	TRBD2	CASNLAGGTNTGELFF	TGTGCCAGCAACCTAGCGGGAGGCACGAACACCGGGGAGCTGTTTTTT
many	TRBV6-5	TRBJ2-3	TRBD2	CASRDLAGGRDTQYF	TGTGCCAGCAGGGATTTAGCGGGGGGTCGAGATACGCAGTATTTT
-	TRBV6-6	TRBJ2-2	-	CASSPRQLTPGSCFF	-
few	TRBV15	TRBJ2-7	-	CATSRAGGSYEQYF	TGTGCCACCAGCAGAGCCGGCGGCTCCTACGAGCAGTACTTC
few	TRBV12-3/TRBV12-4	TRBJ2-2	-	CASSYSGYPNTGELFF	TGTGCCAGCAGCTACTCAGGATACCCGAACACCGGGGAGCTGTTTTTT
few	TRBV6-5	TRBJ1-6	TRBD1	CASSRRTGVLSYNSPLHF	TGTGCCAGCAGCCGCCGGACAGGTGTACTCTCCTATAATTCACCCCTCCACTTT
-	TRBV2	TRBJ2-3	-	CASRRRGTDTQYF	TGTGCCAGCAGGAGGCGGGGCACAGATACGCAGTATTTT